This T cell receptor beta chain comes out of a study of cytomegalovirus exposure and HLA in healthy donors listed by TCRdb under 2017. Regarding the complete study: According to an earlier analysis of around 600 of the donors, about 179 million T cells yielded 117 million unique TCR beta sequences and 250 to 350 Gb of sequence data. Rather than using new phenotypic data, the later analysis identified candidate immune exposures from TCR beta sequences and from how often those sequences occurred across donors. The study aimed to test whether cataloging public T cell receptors could reveal signatures of past pathogen exposure. Donor age, sex, ethnicity and CMV serostatus were collected together with the repertoire data. The study profiled the T cell repertoires of some 610 subjects by immunosequencing and related them to cytomegalovirus serostatus. The number of typed donors differed by locus: roughly 629-630 for A, B, C, DRB1 and DQB1; 500 to 550 for DQA1; fewer than 610 for DPA1; and around 470 for DPB1. An earlier analysis of 450 to 750 of the donors used high-throughput TCR beta sequencing to judge whether each TCR beta V gene segment behaved as functional or pseudogenic. HLA typing included class I and class II loci at four-digit resolution. To study patterns of TCR occurrence, a later analysis re-analyzed previously published TCR beta repertoires from 650 to 750 donors and added high-resolution HLA genotyping. Five DR-DQ haplotypes were treated as single units for association and clustering because of strong linkage in the cohort. Every discovery cohort repertoire had been produced on one sequencing platform. To predict cytomegalovirus infection status, the study brought together high-throughput TCR immunosequencing, statistical association of individual TCRs with disease status, and machine learning. Among 350 to 400 genotyped donors of the cohort, an average of 235,054 unique TCR beta nucleotide sequences were sequenced per donor, roughly a sixth of them non-productive. Besides the first cohort of hundreds of subjects, a separate validation cohort made up of 120 different subjects was used. In a later genetic analysis, genome-wide SNP genotypes for about 55% of the roughly 700 donors were used, and that subset was treated as a discovery cohort. Of the 300 to 500 genotyped donors, 75% to 85% were placed in the genetic ancestry cluster associated with self-reported Caucasian donors. Roughly 300 gigabases of sequencing data and approximately 91 million unique TCR sequences made up an early release that covered approximately 620 HLA-typed donors.

As to this clone: Its antigen is still unknown. Base qualities are missing; no much larger clone stands one base away.

V is shortened by 1 base, J by 10 bases, and the region joining them spans 8 bases. CDR1 and CDR2 (SQVTM, ANQGSEA) derive from the germline V gene. The CDR3 numbers 11 residues from cysteine through phenylalanine. The CDR3 DNA has 33 bases and is translated from base 1. Libraries were built with the immunoSEQ multiplex PCR assay. For the multiplex PCR, a mixture combining 60 forward primers for TCR Vbeta segments and 13 reverse primers for TCR Jbeta segments was used. Amplification of the CDR3 region of rearranged TCR beta genes was performed with a multiplex PCR assay on genomic DNA. On the Illumina HiSeq System, the amplified TCR beta libraries were sequenced as 87-base-pair reads. The original pipeline was this. A later analysis tallied around 82 million unique TCR beta chains across the 600 to 700 repertoires, and approximately 12 million of those chains were shared by two or more donors. To remove PCR and sequencing errors, raw reads were error-corrected and collapsed into unique sequences using a nearest-neighbor algorithm that merged closely related sequences. CDR3 sequences were aligned to IMGT reference sequences to assign V, D and J gene segments. For a sequence to be retained, at least a six-nucleotide match to both a V gene segment and a J gene segment was required. Rearrangements were classified as productive when the CDR3 lacked stop codons and remained in frame with V and J, and all other rearrangements were classified as non-productive. CDR3 was defined according to IMGT convention as the region running from the second conserved V-encoded cysteine to the conserved J-encoded phenylalanine. Sequences without an unambiguous match to a single V gene segment were excluded from the earlier analysis of 450 to 750 of the donors. An earlier analysis of fewer than 650 of the donors classified V segments as functional when productive rearrangements were above 56.7% and as segregating when the standard deviation between donors was above 5%. A statistical classification framework was developed to diagnose cytomegalovirus status using the catalog of TCR beta chain sequences. In a later analysis, V and J genes were assigned by comparing TCR nucleotide sequences against IMGT/GENE-DB human TR gene sequences. The TCRdist pipeline was used in a later analysis to assign CDR3 sequences and most-parsimonious VDJ recombination scenarios. A later analysis defined each TCR beta chain by its CDR3 amino acid sequence plus V-gene family, and excluded reads lacking a unique V-gene family. In a later analysis, several hundred highly shared, low-generation-probability nucleotide sequences were removed to address suspected cross-contamination and a sequencing artifact. In a later analysis, a clonal expansion index for each public chain was calculated from normalized within-repertoire ranks of inferred template counts. A later analysis computed generation probabilities with a VDJ recombination model fitted to out-of-frame rearrangements, and checked the results against IGoR. Hypergeometric tests were used in a later analysis to score TCR-TCR, TCR-HLA and TCR-CMV co-occurrence, with a repertoire-size bias correction applied to the TCR pairs. To estimate false discovery rates, a later analysis permuted the HLA or CMV assignments 20 times. In a later analysis, co-occurring TCRs were grouped using DBSCAN, and TCRdist sequence similarity was added for clustering within HLA-allele-positive subsets. Repertoires with fewer than 30,000 or more than 120,000 public chains were left out of co-occurrence clustering, as were a handful of repertoires with anomalous nucleotide sharing. The table was pulled from immuneACCESS by TCRdb, which kept in-frame rearrangements only. Such tables lose some clones; where checked, under half of the loss comes from unresolved V genes, and the rest has no known cause. V and J calls and clone size are copied from that table; D and trimming were computed from the DNA. This sample gives approximately 93,000 clones in total; 82% of them show up just once. The ten most abundant clones make up roughly 3.8% of the sample.

The cohort consisted of hundreds of healthy bone marrow donors. Cohort members were all nominally healthy when sampled, although unrecorded immune exposures were likely present. The donor tested CMV seronegative and was one of the 352 seronegative cohort members. A peripheral blood sample was provided by each donor, and peripheral blood mononuclear cells were used for TCR beta sequencing. Genomic DNA extraction from the blood cell samples was performed with the Qiagen DNeasy Blood Extraction Kit. Points the paper makes about the study in general: Because HLA typing was unavailable for some donors at each locus, only the typed subset was used in association tests. In vitro tests confirmed that a few of the cytomegalovirus-associated TCR beta chains recognize cytomegalovirus antigens. The authors suggested that the approach could potentially be extended to other disease states and immunological phenotypes. In a later analysis, TCR association rates were found to vary across HLA loci, with the most associated TCRs seen for DRB1 alleles and the fewest for HLA-C alleles. According to a later genetic analysis, donors in an Asian-associated ancestry cluster had fewer N-insertions in productive TCRs than the approximately 700-donor mean. Roughly uniform sequencing depth across donors was assumed in presence/absence analyses, although this assumption may not hold. In the study, around 160 TCR beta chains were listed as associated with cytomegalovirus. A group of highly shared sequence variants was considered likely to be a technical artifact of the sequencing pipeline. Because the 87-base-pair reads could not distinguish some IMGT-functional V segments, including TRBV6-2 and TRBV6-3, those segments were excluded. This cohort had only TCR beta chains sequenced, and the lack of alpha or paired-chain data limited which features could be detected. A further reported finding was that TCR beta sequences accurately predicted the HLA-A and HLA-B alleles for most subjects in the first cohort. Compared with equally common non-associated chains, HLA-associated TCR beta chains in a later analysis were more clonally expanded and had lower generation probabilities. At a false discovery rate of 0.05, a later analysis linked around 15,000 TCR beta sequences to specific HLA alleles. For the cohort, immune exposure information was limited to CMV serostatus. In both the original and validation cohorts, the classifier was reported to diagnose cytomegalovirus status with high specificity and sensitivity. An earlier analysis of around 500 of the donors showed that most TCR beta V segments appeared in productive rearrangements either about 87% or about 30% of the time, which broadly matched IMGT annotations. The earlier analysis of fewer than 750 of the donors excluded approximately 17 rarely observed V segments, including chromosome 9 orphons, because counts were too low. Correlated functional status among segregating V segments might be attributable to linkage disequilibrium, but an unknown experimental factor could not be ruled out. When HLA alleles, especially DR and DQ, strongly co-occurred, TCR associations were difficult to assign to individual alleles. A later genetic analysis associated a missense DCLRE1C variant with V-gene and J-gene trimming of TCR beta chains, and an independent cohort replicated the association. A later analysis found that most CMV-associated TCR beta chains appeared HLA-restricted, with HLA associations seemingly driven largely by CMV exposure. Several of the top co-occurrence clusters appeared to be linked to parvovirus B19, influenza, CMV and Epstein-Barr virus, according to a later analysis. While some public TCRs were present in many individuals, most TCR sequences turned up only very rarely across donors.

The chain employs TRBV29-1 and TRBJ2-1, with a weak D call of TRBD2 (5 bases match). The receptor was isolated from a man aged 50-60 years in good health and CMV-seronegative. Sequencing was performed on PBMCs. The DNA sequence is as follows: TGCAGCGTTGAAGCCGACTACGAGCAGTTCTTC. Translated, it gives CSVEADYEQFF.